The 27 T cell receptor beta chains below come from one sample, sequenced in a study of T cell responses to AZD1222 COVID-19 vaccine. The method was immunoSEQ multiplex PCR; TCRdb's version includes in-frame clones alone and lacks a portion of them. Of approximately 150,000 clones listed, approximately 90% are singletons. This specimen was peripheral blood, taken on day 0 of AZD1222 vaccination. The receptors come from an adult in good health.

The chain carries TRBV19 and TRBJ2-1; TRBD2 matches at 8 bases. Trimming removed 5 bases from V and 0 bases from J; junction bases left unmatched: 12. Germline V gene sequence: CDR1 LNHDA, CDR2 SQIVND (reference sequence). The CDR3 contains 18 residues. CDR3 DNA sequence: TGTGCCAGTAGTCATACCGGGGGGGTTCCGAGCTCCTACAATGAGCAGTTCTTC. This gives the protein CASSHTGGVPSSYNEQFF.

The chain uses TRBV3-1 (or the pseudogene TRBV3-2) and TRBJ2-1, with D perhaps being TRBD1 or TRBD2 (5 bases each). Germline V gene lookup returns CDR1 LGHDT and CDR2 YNNKEL (reference sequence). V was shortened by 4 bases and J by 6 bases, with 10 bases between the two germline ends. The CDR3 is 13 residues long. The CDR3 region is CASSRDPTNEQFF. CDR3 sequence (DNA): TGTGCCAGCAGCCGGGACCCCACCAATGAGCAGTTCTTC.

CDR3: CASSPPPWVRGRNPYEQYF. The CDR3 nucleotides are TGTGCCAGCAGCCCCCCCCCTTGGGTTCGGGGGCGTAATCCCTACGAGCAGTACTTC. The V call is TRBV7-9, the J call TRBJ2-7, with D perhaps being TRBD1 or TRBD2 (6 bases each). V was trimmed by 5 bases and J by 2 bases, leaving 28 bases between them. Germline V lookup: CDR1 SEHNR, CDR2 FQNEAQ (reference sequence). The CDR3 is 19 amino acids.

The chain has TRBV30 and TRBJ1-1; D is possibly TRBD1 (6 bases). Trimming removed 3 bases from V and 5 bases from J, with 13 bases in between. Germline V CDR1 and CDR2: GTSNPN, SVGIG (reference sequence). The CDR3 has 13 amino acids. The CDR3 DNA sequence: TGTGCCTGGAGGGTACAGGGCGGAACTGAAGCTTTCTTT. Its translation is CAWRVQGGTEAFF.

The J gene is TRBJ2-6, the V gene TRBV27; TRBD1 might be the D (5 bases). The CDR3 is 16 residues long. Trimming pared 8 bases from V and 0 bases from J, leaving 14 bases between. In germline, CDR1 is MNHEY, CDR2 SMNVEV (reference sequence). CDR3 nucleotides: TGTGCCAGCCGCCGGCAGGGCGGCTCTGGGGCCAACGTCCTGACTTTC. It codes for CASRRQGGSGANVLTF.

V usage is TRBV19 and J usage is TRBJ2-5; no definite D call. V was trimmed by 3 bases and J by 4 bases, leaving 18 bases between them. Per the germline V gene, CDR1 is LNHDA and CDR2 is SQIVND (reference sequence). The CDR3 is 16 residues long. This chain's CDR3 is CASSIRILRDLETQYF. The CDR3 DNA is TGTGCCAGTAGTATCCGAATACTGAGAGATTTAGAGACCCAGTACTTC.

The chain couples TRBV5-1 to TRBJ2-3; D is undetermined. Germline lookup yields CDR1 SGHRS and CDR2 YFSETQ. The germline V and J ends were trimmed by 4 bases and 0 bases, with 6 bases remaining between them. CDR3 length: 13 residues. CDR3 bases: TGCGCCAGCAGCCCAACTAGCACAGATACGCAGTATTTT. Translated, it gives CASSPTSTDTQYF.

This rearrangement joins TRBV19 to TRBJ1-1; D remains unclear. V was cut by 1 base and J by 1 base, with 16 bases left in between. CDR3 length equals 17 residues. Germline assignment: CDR1 LNHDA and CDR2 SQIVND (reference sequence). CDR3 nucleotides: TGTGCCAGTAGTATAGCCCCGGGTGAACTTGGGAACACTGAAGCTTTCTTT. This sequence encodes CASSIAPGELGNTEAFF.

V and J are TRBV28 and TRBJ1-2; 7 bases line up with TRBD1. The CDR3 has 13 residues. Per germline, CDR1 MDHEN and CDR2 SYDVKM. V trimming: 5 bases; J trimming: 5 bases; junction bases outside the gene matches: 5. CDR3 nucleotide sequence: TGTGCCAGCAGTGGGGACAGTCGTTATGGCTACACCTTC. As protein: CASSGDSRYGYTF.

The chain has TRBV9 and TRBJ2-1; 12 nucleotides match TRBD2. This CDR3 is 16 amino acids long. CDR1 and CDR2 (germline): SGDLS, YYNGEE. With V trimmed by 0 bases and J by 9 bases, 7 bases remained unmatched. In nucleotides, the CDR3 is TGTGCCAGCAGCGTAGGGGCTAGCGGGAGGGCCAGTGAGCAGTTCTTC. This translates into CASSVGASGRASEQFF.

The V and J genes are TRBV14 and TRBJ2-5; 7 bases match TRBD1. The germline CDR1 and CDR2 sequences are SGHDN and FVKESK. The CDR3 contains 16 residues. Trimming took 3 bases from V and 5 from J; bases not matched to a gene: 12. CDR3 nucleotide sequence: TGTGCCAGCAGCCAGATTTACAGGGGTAGGGGGGAGACCCAGTACTTC. Its protein product is CASSQIYRGRGETQYF.

The rearrangement joins TRBV24-1 to TRBJ2-1; 7 nucleotides agree with TRBD2. Germline V CDR1 and CDR2: KGHDR, SFDVKD. This CDR3 comprises 14 residues. The V gene end was trimmed by 5 bases and the J gene end by 7 bases; junction bases not matched to a gene: 7. CDR3 bases: TGTGCCACCAGTGTGGGAGGGCCCTCGAATGAGCAGTTCTTC. Protein sequence: CATSVGGPSNEQFF.

The count of this clone is one. The V gene is TRBV6-6, the J gene TRBJ1-2, with 7 bases fitting TRBD1. The CDR3 consists of 15 residues. V shed 6 bases and J 4 bases; nucleotides not matched to a gene: 11. Germline V gene data show CDR1 as MNHNY and CDR2 as SVGAGI (reference sequence). CDR3 protein: CASRESWTGIYGYTF. DNA of the CDR3: TGTGCCAGCAGGGAATCTTGGACAGGCATCTATGGCTACACCTTC.

The chain has TRBV6-5 and TRBJ1-5; maybe TRBD1 (6 bases). There are 13 residues in the CDR3. Germline CDR1 MNHEY, CDR2 SVGAGI. The V and J ends lost 5 bases and 7 bases respectively, with 12 bases between them. The CDR3 sequence: CASSNRVGQPQHF. The CDR3 nucleotides are TGTGCCAGCAGTAACAGGGTGGGCCAGCCCCAGCATTTT.

The chain links TRBV15 to TRBJ2-1; TRBD2 matches 8 bases. Trimming took 0 bases from V and 6 from J; bases not matched to a gene: 10. CDR1 and CDR2 (germline): LNHNV, YYDKDF (reference sequence). The CDR3 totals 17 residues. The CDR3 sequence is CATSRDRGTSIINEQFF. The CDR3 nucleotides are TGTGCCACCAGCAGAGATAGGGGGACTAGTATAATCAATGAGCAGTTCTTC.

This chain connects TRBV19 to TRBJ2-7, with TRBD2 matching 9 bases. CDR3 length: 15 residues. The V and J ends lost 1 base and 3 bases, in that order; junction bases with no gene match: 4. Per the germline V gene, CDR1 is LNHDA and CDR2 is SQIVND (reference sequence). The CDR3 reads CASSIGASGIYEQYF. CDR3 coding DNA: TGTGCCAGTAGTATAGGGGCTAGCGGGATCTACGAGCAGTACTTC.

V and J are TRBV6-6 and TRBJ2-7; no reliable D call. CDR1 and CDR2 from the germline V gene are MNHNY and SVGAGI (reference sequence). The CDR3 has 14 residues. Deletions cut 0 bases from V and 0 bases from J, with 6 bases between. The CDR3 nucleotides read TGTGCCAGCAGTTACTCCCCATTCTCCTACGAGCAGTACTTC. Its translation is CASSYSPFSYEQYF.

The chain uses TRBV9 and TRBJ2-3; TRBD2 agrees at 8 bases. Trimming removed 0 bases from V and 5 bases from J; junction bases left unmatched: 20. The CDR3 runs 20 residues. Germline CDR1 SGDLS, CDR2 YYNGEE. CDR3 region: CASSVGKWTAGSAGGDTQYF. In DNA, the CDR3 is TGTGCCAGCAGCGTAGGGAAGTGGACAGCGGGATCCGCGGGAGGAGATACGCAGTATTTT. Together with reference TRBV9 and TRBJ2-3, the CDR3 gives the full variable domain: DSGVTQTPKHLITATGQRVTLRCSPRSGDLSVYWYQQSLDQGLQFLIQYYNGEERAKGNILERFSAQQFPDLHSELNLSSLELGDSALYFCASSVGKWTAGSAGGDTQYFGPGTRLTVL.

J is TRBJ2-3 and V is TRBV3-1 (or the pseudogene TRBV3-2); the D is unclear. The ends were cut back, 5 bases at V and 5 bases at J, with 8 bases in the middle. There are 12 residues in the CDR3. Germline V gene sequence: CDR1 LGHDT, CDR2 YNNKEL (reference sequence). The CDR3 DNA is TGTGCCAGCAGCTCACATGGAGATACGCAGTATTTT. This encodes CASSSHGDTQYF.

CDR3 residues: CASRRREKSTSFNTGELFF. The CDR3 nucleotides read TGTGCCAGCAGACGAAGAGAGAAGAGCACTAGCTTTAACACCGGGGAGCTGTTTTTT. The V gene is TRBV6-6, the J gene TRBJ2-2, with TRBD2 as a possible D gene (6 bases). Per the germline V gene, CDR1 is MNHNY and CDR2 is SVGAGI (reference sequence). This CDR3 contains 19 residues. The ends were cut back, 6 bases at V and 2 bases at J, with 25 bases in the middle.

The chain combines TRBV4-2 with TRBJ2-1, with 7 bases matching TRBD1. The CDR3 has 15 residues. Trimming at V came to 4 bases and at J to 2 bases, leaving 5 bases not matched to a gene. CDR1 LGHNA and CDR2 YNFKEQ come from the germline V gene. The CDR3 DNA is TGTGCCAGCAGCCTAGGGACAGCAGCCTACAATGAGCAGTTCTTC. Encoded protein: CASSLGTAAYNEQFF.

This rearrangement joins TRBV29-1 to TRBJ1-1, with D perhaps TRBD1 (5 bases). V was trimmed by 5 bases and J by 4 bases, leaving 14 bases between them. CDR3 length: 13 amino acids. Per germline, CDR1 SQVTM and CDR2 ANQGSEA. DNA of the CDR3: TGCAGCGTTTCTGGGACCCTGGGCACTGAAGCTTTCTTT. Translated: CSVSGTLGTEAFF.

The table lists this clone with a count of one. The chain joins TRBV30 to TRBJ2-7; D might be TRBD2 (6 bases). The germline V gene has CDR1 GTSNPN and CDR2 SVGIG (reference sequence). This CDR3 is 15 amino acids long. The V and J ends lost 2 bases and 0 bases respectively, with 14 bases between them. The CDR3 DNA reads TGTGCCTGGAGTAGTGGGGGGACGGTCTCCTACGAGCAGTACTTC. Its protein product is CAWSSGGTVSYEQYF. Together with reference TRBV30 and TRBJ2-7, the CDR3 gives the full variable domain: SQTIHQWPATLVQPVGSPLSLECTVEGTSNPNLYWYRQAAGRGLQLLFYSVGIGQISSEVPQNLSASRPQDRQFILSSKKLLLSDSGFYLCAWSSGGTVSYEQYFGPGTRLTVT.

The chain uses TRBV2 and TRBJ1-2; D remains ambiguous. CDR1 SNHLY and CDR2 FYNNEI come from the germline V gene. V lost 2 bases and J lost 0, with 7 bases in between. This CDR3 has 14 residues. CDR3 DNA sequence: TGTGCCAGCAGTGAACCCACCCCTAACTATGGCTACACCTTC. This sequence encodes CASSEPTPNYGYTF.

This chain joins TRBV6-5 and TRBJ2-7, with TRBD1 as a possible D gene (5 bases). Between the trimmed V and J ends, which lost 6 bases and 1 base, there was a span of 13 bases. The CDR3 has 14 residues. Germline loops: CDR1 MNHEY, CDR2 SVGAGI. The CDR3 spells CASRPLGASYEQYF. CDR3 DNA sequence: TGTGCCAGCAGACCTTTAGGGGCGTCCTACGAGCAGTACTTC.

This chain uses TRBV19 with TRBJ1-1, with 7 bases aligning to TRBD1. J lost 1 base, V lost 7 bases, and 6 bases had no gene match. Germline loops: CDR1 LNHDA, CDR2 SQIVND (reference sequence). This CDR3 is 14 amino acids long. The CDR3 region has the DNA TGTGCCAGTAATCCGGACAGGAGGAACACTGAAGCTTTCTTT. Protein: CASNPDRRNTEAFF.

J is TRBJ1-1 and V is TRBV5-1, with a tentative D call TRBD1 (5 bases). CDR1 and CDR2 (germline): SGHRS, YFSETQ. Trimming removed 4 bases from V and 2 bases from J, with 9 bases in between. The length of the CDR3 is 13 residues. CDR3 region: CASSLQENTEAFF. The CDR3 bases are TGCGCCAGCAGCCTACAGGAAAACACTGAAGCTTTCTTT.